What follows are 17 T cell receptor beta chains derived from one specimen sequenced in a study of OX40 agonist ivuxolimab in advanced cancers. TCRdb's copy holds only in-frame clones and misses some; the assay was immunoSEQ multiplex PCR. The top ten clones hold about 1.2% of a sample with 61,000 or so clones, roughly nine tenths of them seen once. The sequencing used CD4+ or CD8+ T cells sorted from blood, collected in a trial of the OX40 agonist ivuxolimab. These receptors all stem from an adult with an advanced solid tumor such as melanoma, head and neck, liver or kidney cancer.

The V gene is TRBV5-8, the J gene TRBJ1-2; 8 positions match TRBD1. This CDR3 spans 14 amino acids. V dropped 1 base and J dropped 5; count of bases not matched to a gene: 4. Germline CDR1 reads SGHTS; CDR2 reads YDEGEE. The CDR3 nucleotides read TGTGCCAGCAGCTTGCTCACAGGGGGGTATGGCTACACCTTC. This sequence encodes CASSLLTGGYGYTF.

V and J are TRBV5-1 and TRBJ1-1; D is possibly TRBD1 (6 bases). CDR1 and CDR2 (germline): SGHRS, YFSETQ. V gave up 1 base and J gave up 2 bases, with 12 bases separating them. CDR3 length: 15 amino acids. The CDR3 loop is CASSLTGWGNTEAFF. The CDR3, as DNA: TGCGCCAGCAGCTTGACAGGGTGGGGAAACACTGAAGCTTTCTTT.

The chain combines TRBV9 with TRBJ2-2; 8 positions agree with TRBD1. V dropped 0 bases and J dropped 1; count of bases not matched to a gene: 2. Germline CDR1 reads SGDLS; CDR2 reads YYNGEE. The CDR3 is 16 residues long. CDR3 in DNA: TGTGCCAGCAGCGTAGTTGGGACAGGGAACACCGGGGAGCTGTTTTTT. Translating it yields CASSVVGTGNTGELFF.

This clone was seen a single time. J is TRBJ1-3 and V is TRBV11-2, with D perhaps matching TRBD1 (5 bases). This CDR3 has 15 residues. Germline V gene data show CDR1 as SGHAT and CDR2 as FQNNGV. The germline V and J ends were trimmed by 1 base and 7 bases, with 14 bases remaining between them. The CDR3 region is CASSLGDSRWNTIYF. CDR3 in DNA: TGTGCCAGCAGCTTAGGGGACTCCAGGTGGAACACCATATATTTT.

The chain has TRBV2 and TRBJ1-2; 7 bases agree with TRBD1. The junction had 8 bases not matched to a gene; V was cut back by 2 bases and J by 2 bases. The CDR3 extends over 16 amino acids. Germline CDR1 is SNHLY and CDR2 is FYNNEI. In DNA, the CDR3 is TGTGCCAGCAGTGAAAAAACAGGGGTGTGGAACTATGGCTACACCTTC. It yields the protein CASSEKTGVWNYGYTF.

V is TRBV5-1 and J is TRBJ1-3; possibly TRBD1 for D (5 bases). The ends were cut back, 3 bases at V and 2 bases at J, with 15 bases in the middle. CDR3 length: 16 residues. Germline CDR1 is SGHRS and CDR2 is YFSETQ. CDR3 nucleotides: TGCGCCAGCAGCTCGGGGGTACGTTCAACTGGAAACACCATATATTTT. It yields the protein CASSSGVRSTGNTIYF.

This chain joins TRBV14 and TRBJ2-7; tentatively, D is TRBD1 or TRBD2 (6 bases each). The CDR3 runs 14 residues. The germline gives CDR1 SGHDN, CDR2 FVKESK. V shed 1 base and J shed 4 bases, with 11 bases lying between them. The CDR3 coding sequence is TGTGCCAGCAGCCAAGGAGGGGGGTTGTACGAGCAGTACTTC. Its translation: CASSQGGGLYEQYF. Drawing the rest from reference TRBV14 and TRBJ2-7, the complete variable domain is EAGVTQFPSHSVIEKGQTVTLRCDPISGHDNLYWYRRVMGKEIKFLLHFVKESKQDESGMPNNRFLAERTGGTYSTLKVQPAELEDSGVYFCASSQGGGLYEQYFGPGTRLTVT.

The genes are TRBV18 and TRBJ1-6, with TRBD1 identical over 9 bases. The trim removed 3 bases at V and 10 bases at J, leaving 7 bases unmatched. CDR1 KGHSH and CDR2 LQKENI come from the germline V gene. There are 15 residues in the CDR3. The CDR3, as DNA: TGTGCCAGCTCACCGCCGGGACAGGGTAACTCACCCCTCCACTTT. Residues: CASSPPGQGNSPLHF.

The J gene is TRBJ1-5, the V gene TRBV7-2, with 7 bases identical to TRBD1. Germline trimming cut 8 bases from V and 2 bases from J; bases unmatched to any gene: 6. The germline V gene has CDR1 SGHTA and CDR2 FQGNSA. The CDR3 covers 14 residues. The CDR3 region has the DNA TGTGCCAGCTCGACAGGGATTGGCAATCAGCCCCAGCATTTT. Translating it yields CASSTGIGNQPQHF.

The gene calls are TRBV10-3 and TRBJ1-5; no reliable D call. Trimming shortened V by 0 bases and J by 6 bases, and 15 bases separated the two germline ends. The length of the CDR3 is 16 residues. Germline V gene data show CDR1 as ENHRY and CDR2 as SYGVKD. CDR3 in DNA: TGTGCCATCAGTGAGTCGGGGAGAGTTAAGGGTCAGCCCCAGCATTTT. Translated, it gives CAISESGRVKGQPQHF.

The chain recombines TRBV5-1 with TRBJ2-1, with 11 bases that match TRBD1. Trimming took 4 bases from V and 9 from J; bases not matched to a gene: 12. In germline, CDR1 is SGHRS, CDR2 YFSETQ. This CDR3 is built from 16 residues. The DNA of the CDR3 is TGCGCCAGCAGCGCGACACCGGGACAGGGGGGTAGTGAGCAGTTCTTC. This translates into CASSATPGQGGSEQFF.

This clone was seen once. The rearrangement links TRBV10-3 to TRBJ2-7; possible D gene TRBD1, 7 bases. The CDR3 spans 14 residues. Trimming cost V 7 bases and J 3 bases, with 16 bases left between them. Per the germline V gene, CDR1 is ENHRY and CDR2 is SYGVKD. As DNA, the CDR3 is TGTGCCATCAAGGAGGGGGCAGGTGTCTACGAGCAGTACTTC. This codes for CAIKEGAGVYEQYF.

The rearrangement uses TRBV18 and TRBJ2-4; 7 bases line up with TRBD1. V shed 6 bases, J shed 16 bases, and the junction held 21 bases outside the gene matches. The CDR3 loop spans 15 amino acids. CDR1 is KGHSH, CDR2 LQKENI, per germline. The CDR3 here is CASSPESNRGRAQYF. The DNA for the CDR3 is TGTGCCAGCTCGCCAGAGTCGAACAGGGGTAGGGCGCAATACTTC.

The rearrangement joins TRBV11-1 to TRBJ1-3, with 7 bases lining up with TRBD1. CDR3 length equals 16 residues. CDR1 is SGHAT and CDR2 is FQDESV in the germline V gene (reference sequence). After removal of 5 bases from V and 0 bases from J, the junction contained 7 bases not matched to a gene. This chain's CDR3 is CASSPGQTSSGNTIYF. The CDR3 bases are TGTGCCAGCAGCCCGGGACAGACCAGCTCTGGAAACACCATATATTTT. Complete variable domain (other parts from reference TRBV11-1 and TRBJ1-3): EAEVAQSPRYKITEKSQAVAFWCDPISGHATLYWYRQILGQGPELLVQFQDESVVDDSQLPKDRFSAERLKGVDSTLKIQPAELGDSAMYLCASSPGQTSSGNTIYFGEGSWLTVV.

This clone was counted once. The chain employs TRBV7-9 and TRBJ2-6; 8 nucleotides line up with TRBD1. This CDR3 is built from 14 residues. V shed 11 bases and J 0 bases; nucleotides not matched to a gene: 3. Looked up from germline, CDR1 is SEHNR and CDR2 is FQNEAQ (reference sequence). CDR3 bases: TGTGCCCTGGACAGGGTCTCTGGGGCCAACGTCCTGACTTTC. It translates to CALDRVSGANVLTF. Using reference TRBV7-9 and TRBJ2-6 for the parts outside the CDR3, the full variable domain is DTGVSQNPRHKITKRGQNVTFRCDPISEHNRLYWYRQTLGQGPEFLTYFQNEAQLEKSRLLSDRFSAERPKGSFSTLEIQRTEQGDSAMYLCALDRVSGANVLTFGAGSRLTVL.

The chain links TRBV6-5 to TRBJ2-3; no clear D. Germline CDR1 and CDR2: MNHEY and SVGAGI. The CDR3 runs 13 residues. Trimming took 6 bases from V and 3 from J, leaving 10 bases between them. This CDR3 reads CASRHDRTDTQYF. The CDR3 DNA reads TGTGCCAGCAGACACGATCGAACAGATACGCAGTATTTT.

This CDR3 reads CASSPQGAQPQHF. The CDR3 bases are TGTGCCAGCAGCCCACAGGGAGCTCAGCCCCAGCATTTT. The chain combines TRBV7-2 with TRBJ1-5; TRBD1 is a possible D gene (6 bases). V dropped 5 bases and J dropped 6 bases, with 11 bases sitting between them. The CDR3 runs to 13 residues. Germline V CDR1 and CDR2: SGHTA, FQGNSA.